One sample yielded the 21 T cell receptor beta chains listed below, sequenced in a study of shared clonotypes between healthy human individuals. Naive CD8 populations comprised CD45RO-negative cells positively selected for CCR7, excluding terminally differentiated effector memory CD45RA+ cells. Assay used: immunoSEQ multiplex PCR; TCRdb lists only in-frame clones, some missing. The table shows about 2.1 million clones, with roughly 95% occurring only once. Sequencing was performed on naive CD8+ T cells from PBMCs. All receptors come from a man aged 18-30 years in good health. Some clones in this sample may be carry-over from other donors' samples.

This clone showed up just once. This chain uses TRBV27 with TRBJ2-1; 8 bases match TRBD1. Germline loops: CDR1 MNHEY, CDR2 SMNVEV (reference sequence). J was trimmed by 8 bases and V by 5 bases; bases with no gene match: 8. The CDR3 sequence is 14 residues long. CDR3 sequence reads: CASSPGTGFHEQFF. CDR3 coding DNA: TGTGCCAGCAGTCCCGGGACAGGCTTCCATGAGCAGTTCTTC.

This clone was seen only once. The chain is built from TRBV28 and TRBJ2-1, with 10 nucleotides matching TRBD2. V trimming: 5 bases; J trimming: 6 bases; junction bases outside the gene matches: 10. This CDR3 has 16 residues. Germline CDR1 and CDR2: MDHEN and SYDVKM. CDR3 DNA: TGTGCCAGCAGTCCCCCTAGCGGGAGCCAATTCAATGAGCAGTTCTTC. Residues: CASSPPSGSQFNEQFF.

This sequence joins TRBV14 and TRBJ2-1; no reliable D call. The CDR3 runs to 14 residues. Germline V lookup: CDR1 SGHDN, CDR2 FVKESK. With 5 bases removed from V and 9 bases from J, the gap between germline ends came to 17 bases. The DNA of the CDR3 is TGTGCCAGCAGCAACCGGGCCAGCTTAATTGAGCAGTTCTTC. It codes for CASSNRASLIEQFF. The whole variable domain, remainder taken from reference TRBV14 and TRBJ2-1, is EAGVTQFPSHSVIEKGQTVTLRCDPISGHDNLYWYRRVMGKEIKFLLHFVKESKQDESGMPNNRFLAERTGGTYSTLKVQPAELEDSGVYFCASSNRASLIEQFFGPGTRLTVL.

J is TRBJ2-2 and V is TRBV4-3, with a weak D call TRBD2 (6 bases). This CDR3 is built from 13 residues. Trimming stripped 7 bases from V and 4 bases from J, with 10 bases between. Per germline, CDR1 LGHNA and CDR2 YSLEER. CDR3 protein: CASNGAGTGELFF. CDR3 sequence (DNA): TGCGCCAGCAACGGAGCGGGCACCGGGGAGCTGTTTTTT.

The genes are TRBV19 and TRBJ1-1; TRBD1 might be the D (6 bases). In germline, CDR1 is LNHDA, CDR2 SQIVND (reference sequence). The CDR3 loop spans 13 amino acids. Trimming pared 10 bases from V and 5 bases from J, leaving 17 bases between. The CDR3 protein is CATNRAGATEAFF. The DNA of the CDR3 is TGTGCCACGAACAGGGCAGGGGCTACTGAAGCTTTCTTT.

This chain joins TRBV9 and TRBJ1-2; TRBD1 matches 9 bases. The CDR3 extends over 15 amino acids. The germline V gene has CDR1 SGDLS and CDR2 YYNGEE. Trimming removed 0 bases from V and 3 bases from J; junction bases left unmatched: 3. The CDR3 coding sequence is TGTGCCAGCAGCGTAGACGGGACAGGGTACTATGGCTACACCTTC. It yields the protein CASSVDGTGYYGYTF.

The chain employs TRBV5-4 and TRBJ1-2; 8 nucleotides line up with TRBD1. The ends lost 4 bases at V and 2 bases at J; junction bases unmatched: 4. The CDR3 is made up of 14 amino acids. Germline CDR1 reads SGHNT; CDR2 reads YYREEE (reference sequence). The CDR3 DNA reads TGTGCCAGCAGCGGCCGGGACAGGAACTATGGCTACACCTTC. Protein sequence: CASSGRDRNYGYTF.

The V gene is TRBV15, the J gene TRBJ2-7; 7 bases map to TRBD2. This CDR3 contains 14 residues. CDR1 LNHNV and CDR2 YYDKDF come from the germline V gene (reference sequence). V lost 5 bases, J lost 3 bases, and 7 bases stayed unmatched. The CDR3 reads CATSLAGEHYEQYF. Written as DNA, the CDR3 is TGTGCCACCAGCTTGGCGGGAGAGCACTACGAGCAGTACTTC.

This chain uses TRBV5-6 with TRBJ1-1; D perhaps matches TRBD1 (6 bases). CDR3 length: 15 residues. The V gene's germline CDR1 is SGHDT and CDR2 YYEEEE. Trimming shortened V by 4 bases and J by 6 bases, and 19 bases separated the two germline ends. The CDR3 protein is CASSIPQGRASEAFF. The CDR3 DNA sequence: TGTGCCAGCAGCATACCTCAGGGGAGGGCCTCTGAAGCTTTCTTT.

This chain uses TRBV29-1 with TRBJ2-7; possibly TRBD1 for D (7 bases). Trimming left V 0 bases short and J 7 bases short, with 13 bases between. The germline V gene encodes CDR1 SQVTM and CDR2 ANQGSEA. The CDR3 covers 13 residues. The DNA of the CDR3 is TGCAGCGTTGAAGATTCAGGGGGAGGAGAGCAGTACTTC. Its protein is CSVEDSGGGEQYF.

Here the CDR3 reads CASRGKAGTQYF. CDR3 nucleotides: TGTGCCAGCAGAGGGAAAGCCGGTACGCAGTATTTT. V usage is TRBV27 and J usage is TRBJ2-3; D is ambiguous. The germline CDR1 and CDR2 sequences are MNHEY and SMNVEV (reference sequence). CDR3 length equals 12 residues. Trimming took 6 bases from V and 8 from J, leaving 12 bases between them.

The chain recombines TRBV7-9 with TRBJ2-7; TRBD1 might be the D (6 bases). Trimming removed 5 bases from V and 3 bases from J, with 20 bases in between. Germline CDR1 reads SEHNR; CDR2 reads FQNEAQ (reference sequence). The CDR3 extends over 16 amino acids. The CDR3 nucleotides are TGTGCCAGCAGCGATCGAAACAGGGTATCGGACTACGAGCAGTACTTC. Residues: CASSDRNRVSDYEQYF.

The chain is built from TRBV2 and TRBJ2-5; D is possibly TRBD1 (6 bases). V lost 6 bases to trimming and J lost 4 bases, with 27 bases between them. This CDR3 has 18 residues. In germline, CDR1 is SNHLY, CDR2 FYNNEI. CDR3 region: CASSGPGARQDTPETQYF. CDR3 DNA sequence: TGTGCCAGCAGCGGACCTGGGGCCCGACAGGATACCCCAGAGACCCAGTACTTC.

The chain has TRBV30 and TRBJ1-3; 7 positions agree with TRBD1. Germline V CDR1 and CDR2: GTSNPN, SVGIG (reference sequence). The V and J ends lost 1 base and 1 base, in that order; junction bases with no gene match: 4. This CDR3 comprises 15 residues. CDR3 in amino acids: CAWSGGQRSGNTIYF. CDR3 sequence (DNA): TGTGCCTGGAGTGGGGGACAGCGATCTGGAAACACCATATATTTT.

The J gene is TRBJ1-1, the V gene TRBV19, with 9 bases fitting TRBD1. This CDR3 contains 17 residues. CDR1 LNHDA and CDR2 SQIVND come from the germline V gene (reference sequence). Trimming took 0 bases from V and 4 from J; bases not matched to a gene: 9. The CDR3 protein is CASSIEGGTGILTEAFF. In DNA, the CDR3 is TGTGCCAGTAGTATAGAAGGCGGGACAGGGATTCTCACTGAAGCTTTCTTT. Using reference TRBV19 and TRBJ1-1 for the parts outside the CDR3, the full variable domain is DGGITQSPKYLFRKEGQNVTLSCEQNLNHDAMYWYRQDPGQGLRLIYYSQIVNDFQKGDIAEGYSVSREKKESFPLTVTSAQKNPTAFYLCASSIEGGTGILTEAFFGQGTRLTVV.

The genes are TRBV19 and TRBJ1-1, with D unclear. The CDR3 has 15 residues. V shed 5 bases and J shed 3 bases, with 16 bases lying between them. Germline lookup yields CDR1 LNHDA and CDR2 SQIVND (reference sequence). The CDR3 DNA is TGTGCCAGTAGTCCACATCGCGATGGGCACACTGAAGCTTTCTTT. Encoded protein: CASSPHRDGHTEAFF.

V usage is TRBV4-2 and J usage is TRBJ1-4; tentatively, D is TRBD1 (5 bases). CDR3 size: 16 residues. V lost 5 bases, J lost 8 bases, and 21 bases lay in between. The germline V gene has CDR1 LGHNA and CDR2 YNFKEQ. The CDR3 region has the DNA TGTGCCAGCAGCGCACTAGAAAGAGACAGACAAGAAAAACTGTTTTTT. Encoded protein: CASSALERDRQEKLFF.

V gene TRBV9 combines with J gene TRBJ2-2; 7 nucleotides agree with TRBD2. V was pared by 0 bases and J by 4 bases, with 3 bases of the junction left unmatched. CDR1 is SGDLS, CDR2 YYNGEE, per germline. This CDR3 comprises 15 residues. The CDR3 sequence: CASSVGGSSTGELFF. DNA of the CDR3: TGTGCCAGCAGCGTAGGCGGGAGTAGCACCGGGGAGCTGTTTTTT. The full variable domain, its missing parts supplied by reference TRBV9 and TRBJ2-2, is DSGVTQTPKHLITATGQRVTLRCSPRSGDLSVYWYQQSLDQGLQFLIQYYNGEERAKGNILERFSAQQFPDLHSELNLSSLELGDSALYFCASSVGGSSTGELFFGEGSRLTVL.

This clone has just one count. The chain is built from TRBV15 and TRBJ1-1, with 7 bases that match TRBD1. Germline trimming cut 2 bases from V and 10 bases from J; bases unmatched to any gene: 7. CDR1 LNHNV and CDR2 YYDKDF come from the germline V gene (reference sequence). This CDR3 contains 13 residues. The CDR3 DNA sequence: TGTGCCACCAGCAGAACGAGACAGGGCCGAGCTTTCTTT. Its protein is CATSRTRQGRAFF.

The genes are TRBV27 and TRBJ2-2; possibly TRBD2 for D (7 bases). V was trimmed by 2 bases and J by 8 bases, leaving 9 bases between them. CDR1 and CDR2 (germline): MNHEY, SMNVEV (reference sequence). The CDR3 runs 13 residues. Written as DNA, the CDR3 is TGTGCCAGCAGTTTAAGGGGGGGAGGGGAGCTGTTTTTT. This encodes CASSLRGGGELFF.

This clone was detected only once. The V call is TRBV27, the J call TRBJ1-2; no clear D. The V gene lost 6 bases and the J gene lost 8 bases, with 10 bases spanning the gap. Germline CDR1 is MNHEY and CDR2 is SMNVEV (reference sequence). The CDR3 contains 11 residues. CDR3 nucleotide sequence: TGTGCCAGCAGGCTGGGTAGCGGCTACACCTTC. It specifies CASRLGSGYTF.